Each of the 21 T cell receptor beta chains below was sequenced from the same sample in a study of tumor-infiltrating lymphocytes in primary liver carcinoma. Taking roughly 20-34 mg of unsorted bulk tissue, the authors co-extracted RNA and DNA. Researchers generated TCR beta cDNA from around 510 ng of total RNA, relying on a constant-region primer. Slightly modified ARM-PCR with three nested multiplex PCR rounds yielded TCR beta libraries. TRBV1-TRBV30 forward and Cbeta reverse primers drove the first two roughly 10-cycle rounds. TCRdb called the multiplex PCR reads again in MiXCR, with one record for every CDR3 protein. The sample shows tens of thousands of distinct CDR3 sequences, 65% to 75% of them seen only once. Sequencing was performed on liver tumor tissue from sampling region 4. Described subset: tumor region T4, right-lateral pole. Every receptor here comes from a woman aged 60-75 years with primary liver carcinoma and hepatitis B virus infection.

The count of this clonotype is one. At one end, the junction sequence differs from germline, possibly due to a read error. The chain uses TRBV11-1 and TRBJ2-7; tentatively, D is TRBD1 (6 bases). From germline, CDR1 is SGHAT and CDR2 FQDESV (reference sequence). The CDR3 has 15 residues. The CDR3 DNA sequence: TGTGCAAGCAGCCCTCGGACAGCAGGACCACGCAAGCAGTACTTC. It is translated as CASSPRTAGPRKQYF.

Remarks on this clonotype: A junction end diverges from the germline sequence, so it may reflect a read error. The chain couples TRBV12-3 or TRBV12-4 to TRBJ2-7, with TRBD1 as a possible D gene (6 bases). The CDR3 is made up of 13 amino acids. The CDR3 coding sequence is TGTGCCAGCAGTTCTTATGGGGACACCGAGCAGTGCTTC. Its translation: CASSSYGDTEQCF.

Turning to this clonotype: A much bigger clone sits one base away, suggesting this may be a read error. This chain uses TRBV2 with TRBJ2-7; 8 nucleotides line up with TRBD1. The CDR3 runs 14 residues. Germline CDR1 reads SNHLY; CDR2 reads FYNNEI. CDR3 region: CVSSERGRGPEQYF. The CDR3 DNA sequence: TGTGTCAGCAGTGAAAGGGGCAGGGGGCCCGAGCAGTACTTC.

This clonotype was counted many times. The chain couples TRBV6-6 to TRBJ2-7; TRBD2 aligns across 12 bases. V shed 2 bases and J 5 bases; nucleotides not matched to a gene: 10. CDR1 is MNHNY and CDR2 is SVGAGI in the germline V gene (reference sequence). The length of the CDR3 is 17 residues. CDR3 sequence (DNA): TGTGCCAGCAGTTACGCGGTAAGGGGACTAGCGGGCGACGAGCAGTACTTC. This translates into CASSYAVRGLAGDEQYF.

This clonotype was observed a single time. The junction does not match germline at one end; this may be a read error. As DNA, the CDR3 is TGTGCCACCAGTGAGTTAGCTAGCGAGAGAGGGGGAGAGACCCAGTACTTC. This gives the protein CATSELASERGGETQYF. The chain links TRBV6-1 to TRBJ2-5; D is possibly TRBD1 or TRBD2 (6 bases each). The CDR3 runs to 17 residues. Looked up from germline, CDR1 is MNHNS and CDR2 is SASEGT.

The rearrangement links TRBV11-2 to TRBJ2-7, with TRBD2 matching 11 bases. This CDR3 region has 14 residues. CDR1 and CDR2 from the germline V gene are SGHAT and FQNNGV. V was clipped by 6 bases and J by 12 bases; unmatched bases: 13. The CDR3 coding sequence is TGTGCCAGCAGTCCGGGACTAGCGGAGTGGGAGTGGTACTTC. This encodes CASSPGLAEWEWYF.

V and J are TRBV5-4 and TRBJ2-7; tentatively, D is TRBD2 (5 bases). With 3 bases removed from V and 13 bases from J, the gap between germline ends came to 26 bases. The V gene's germline CDR1 is SGHNT and CDR2 YYREEE (reference sequence). This CDR3 region has 15 residues. For the CDR3, the DNA is TGTGCCAGCAGCTCCACTGGACTTTCGTTAAGCGAGTATTACTTC. It encodes CASSSTGLSLSEYYF. Combining the CDR3 with reference TRBV5-4 and TRBJ2-7 gives the whole variable domain ETGVTQSPTHLIKTRGQQVTLRCSSQSGHNTVSWYQQALGQGPQFIFQYYREEENGRGNFPPRFSGLQFPNYSSELNVNALELDDSALYLCASSSTGLSLSEYYFGPGTRLTVT.

This clonotype is a singleton in its sample. One junction end does not reproduce the germline sequence, and a read error may be involved. V gene TRBV29-1 combines with J gene TRBJ2-1, with 12 bases identical to TRBD2. The CDR3 is 15 amino acids. Per the germline V gene, CDR1 is SQVTM and CDR2 is ANQGSEA. As DNA, the CDR3 is TGCAGCGTTAAAGCCCGGACTAGCGGGATTAATGAGCACTTCTTC. Protein sequence: CSVKARTSGINEHFF.

About this clonotype itself: One base away lies a much larger clone, so this may be a sequencing read error. The V and J genes are TRBV7-9 and TRBJ1-5; D uncertain. This CDR3 has 14 residues. Germline CDR1 reads SEHNR; CDR2 reads FQNEAQ (reference sequence). Trimming took off 1 base at V and 5 bases at J, with 9 bases between the two ends. CDR3: CASSLEGAHQPQHF. The CDR3 DNA is TGTGCCAGCAGCTTAGAGGGTGCCCATCAGCCCCAGCATTTT. Drawing the rest from reference TRBV7-9 and TRBJ1-5, the complete variable domain is DTGVSQNPRHKITKRGQNVTFRCDPISEHNRLYWYRQTLGQGPEFLTYFQNEAQLEKSRLLSDRFSAERPKGSFSTLEIQRTEQGDSAMYLCASSLEGAHQPQHFGDGTRLSIL.

This clonotype appeared a single time. One end of the junction fails to match germline, which may point to a read error. The chain carries TRBV11-2 and TRBJ2-3; TRBD2 matches at 10 bases. The length of the CDR3 is 17 residues. In germline, CDR1 is SGHAT, CDR2 FQNNGV. The DNA of the CDR3 is TGTGCCAGTAGCTTAGGGGGACTAGCGTACATGTCAGATACGCAGTATTTT. It encodes CASSLGGLAYMSDTQYF.

The chain has TRBV29-1 and TRBJ2-6, with D unresolved. The CDR3 runs 13 residues. Germline CDR1 is SQVTM and CDR2 is ANQGSEA. V was pared by 8 bases and J by 1 base, with 9 bases between. CDR3 sequence reads: CSPRESGANVLTF. CDR3 sequence (DNA): TGCAGCCCCCGTGAGTCTGGGGCCAACGTCCTGACTTTC.

The chain couples TRBV7-3 to TRBJ2-3; D call uncertain. The germline gives CDR1 SGHTA, CDR2 FQGTGA. Trimming shortened V by 6 bases and J by 3 bases, and 13 bases separated the two germline ends. CDR3 length equals 14 residues. This CDR3 reads CASSLVGTTDTQYF. Written as DNA, the CDR3 is TGTGCCAGCAGTTTAGTAGGCACTACAGATACGCAGTATTTT.

This clonotype was counted at least ten times. This CDR3 reads CASSSTSSYEQYF. The DNA for the CDR3 is TGTGCCAGCTCTAGTACATCAAGCTACGAGCAGTACTTC. This chain links TRBV12-3 or TRBV12-4 with TRBJ2-7, with D uncertain. Trimming took off 8 bases at V and 3 bases at J, with 14 bases between the two ends. The CDR3 loop spans 13 amino acids.

This chain connects TRBV6-5 to TRBJ2-7, with D perhaps TRBD1 (5 bases). The CDR3 totals 14 residues. From germline, CDR1 is MNHEY and CDR2 SVGAGI. CDR3 nucleotides: TGTGGTAGTCAAGGTTCCTTGGGGCACAACGAGCAGTACTTC. It codes for CGSQGSLGHNEQYF.

Concerning this clonotype itself: A much more abundant neighbour one base away suggests this may be a read error. The chain is built from TRBV5-6 and TRBJ1-1, with D uncertain. The CDR3 is made up of 13 amino acids. Per germline, CDR1 SGHDT and CDR2 YYEEEE. DNA of the CDR3: TGTGCCAGCAGCTTTGATATTAGGGCTGAAGCTATCTTT. It translates to CASSFDIRAEAIF.

The genes are TRBV6-5 and TRBJ1-6, with D maybe TRBD1 (6 bases). The CDR3 runs to 19 residues. V lost 2 bases and J 19 bases, leaving 36 bases between the germline ends. Germline lookup yields CDR1 MNHEY and CDR2 SVGAGI. DNA for the CDR3: TGTGCCAGCAGTTACACTCGGCCCCAGGGGAGCTCCTATAATTCACCCTTTCACTTT. The encoded protein is CASSYTRPQGSSYNSPFHF.

Regarding this clonotype: At one of its ends the junction is not consistent with the germline gene, which may arise from a read error. V gene TRBV12-3 or TRBV12-4 combines with J gene TRBJ2-2; D is unresolved. This CDR3 is built from 14 residues. The CDR3: CVSSLGQPIGELFF. The DNA for the CDR3 is TGTGTCAGCAGTTTAGGGCAGCCGATCGGGGAGCTGTTTTTT.

This clonotype was recorded only once. CDR3: CSAERIIGFQETQYF. Written as DNA, the CDR3 is TGCAGCGCTGAGAGGATCATTGGCTTCCAAGAGACCCAGTACTTC. The chain carries TRBV29-1 and TRBJ2-5; D is uncertain. From germline, CDR1 is SQVTM and CDR2 ANQGSEA. The CDR3 sequence is 15 residues long. The germline V and J ends were trimmed by 7 bases and 1 base, with 19 bases remaining between them.

About this clonotype: No conserved phenylalanine or tryptophan ends this CDR3, so it is likely a read error. The J gene is TRBJ2-1, the V gene TRBV11-3; perhaps TRBD2 as D (5 bases). The length of the CDR3 is 13 residues. Germline CDR1 reads SGHNT; CDR2 reads YENEEA. The chain's CDR3 is CDSSAEGYNEQFL. As DNA, the CDR3 is TGTGACAGCAGTGCCGAGGGCTACAATGAGCAGTTCTTA.

This sequence joins TRBV21-1 and TRBJ2-3. TRBV21-1 is flagged as a pseudogene. This CDR3 has 12 amino acids. The CDR3 is CASGCRADTEYF. The DNA of the CDR3 is TGTGCCAGCGGGTGCAGAGCAGATACGGAGTATTTT.

The rearrangement uses TRBV5-1 and TRBJ2-7; D not resolved. There are 15 residues in the CDR3. Trimming cost V 4 bases and J 3 bases, with 17 bases left between them. The V gene's germline CDR1 is SGHRS and CDR2 YFSETQ. The DNA of the CDR3 is TGCGCCAGCAGCGCGTTTTTCGTCAACCGCTACGAGCAGTACTTC. Protein sequence: CASSAFFVNRYEQYF. Filled out from reference TRBV5-1 and TRBJ2-7, the complete variable domain reads KAGVTQTPRYLIKTRGQQVTLSCSPISGHRSVSWYQQTPGQGLQFLFEYFSETQRNKGNFPGRFSGRQFSNSRSEMNVSTLELGDSALYLCASSAFFVNRYEQYFGPGTRLTVT.